The rows below give T cell receptor beta chains drawn from one sample of a study of blood T cell dynamics during melanoma immunotherapy. TCRdb's copy holds only in-frame clones and misses some; the assay was immunoSEQ multiplex PCR. Altogether around 16,000 clones are present, roughly nine tenths being singletons, with the ten largest covering 1.5% to 2%. The sequenced sample was blood, obtained from a patient treated with checkpoint blockade. The receptors were gathered from a human donor with melanoma. Each CDR3 is given with its conserved first and last residue. Fields, in order: D gene, J gene, V gene, CDR3 protein. A D gene is named only where the DNA matches it firmly.

>.|TRBJ1-5|TRBV28
CTSSLQRNLKPQHF
>TRBD2|TRBJ2-3|TRBV19
CASSLAGTDTQYF
>TRBD1|TRBJ1-6|TRBV7-2
CASSLGAGQGSSYNSPLHF
>TRBD2|TRBJ2-2|TRBV7-2
CASSLSFDSGRNTGELFF
>.|TRBJ1-4|TRBV7-9
CASSATGSPGEKLFF
>.|TRBJ2-5|TRBV4-3
CASSQQPAGETQYF
>.|TRBJ1-2|TRBV7-9
CASSFGGGMDRYGYTF
>.|TRBJ1-4|TRBV19
CASSIGGTDNEKLFF
>.|TRBJ1-6|TRBV18
CASSRETSPLHF
>.|TRBJ2-7|TRBV5-4
CASSLVGSSYEQYF
>.|TRBJ2-7|TRBV11-2
CASSPGPPQQYF
>TRBD1|TRBJ1-1|TRBV6-5
CASSSSDRGQTEAFF
>TRBD1|TRBJ1-4|TRBV7-2
CASSLDRDWGRTNEKLFF
>TRBD1|TRBJ2-3|TRBV12-5
CASGFGTGVVTDTQYF
>TRBD2|TRBJ2-7|TRBV6-1
CASRVSGGPYEQYF
>.|TRBJ1-2|TRBV20-1
CSARLTRGYTF
>TRBD2|TRBJ2-7|TRBV28
CASSAQGIAGGDEQYF
>TRBD1|TRBJ1-1|TRBV5-1
CASSLGFLQGAVEAFF
>.|TRBJ2-2|TRBV19
CASSIPASANTGELFF
>.|TRBJ2-1|TRBV5-8
CASSLLTLGGVNEQFF
>.|TRBJ2-7|TRBV7-2
CASSSRVTYEQYF
>TRBD2|TRBJ2-3|TRBV7-2
CASTRTSGSGTDTQYF
>.|TRBJ2-2|TRBV4-3
CASSQGKTGELFF
>TRBD1|TRBJ2-2|TRBV2
CASSGQGSSGELFF
>.|TRBJ2-3|TRBV30
CAWSVGTGVGTDTQYF
>.|TRBJ2-1|TRBV11-3
CASSNASPGEQFF
>.|TRBJ2-5|TRBV10-1
CASSGGRQQETQYF
>.|TRBJ2-6|TRBV30
CAWSVPRRSGANVLTF
>TRBD1|TRBJ2-7|TRBV2
CASNKEGAPPHEQYF
>TRBD2|TRBJ2-2|TRBV7-8
CASSRRDYRTGELFF
>.|TRBJ1-2|TRBV19
CASSRASYGYTF
>.|TRBJ2-2|TRBV7-9
CASSLWAWGSPGELFF
>.|TRBJ1-2|TRBV7-8
CASSLAAGALNYGYTF
>.|TRBJ2-2|TRBV7-2
CASSLVQGTGELFF
>.|TRBJ1-2|TRBV5-1
CASSVDSNYGYTF
>TRBD1|TRBJ1-1|TRBV18
CASSPSGGLNTEAFF
>TRBD1|TRBJ2-7|TRBV13
CASSLGQGVIYEEQYF
>TRBD1|TRBJ1-1|TRBV7-2
CASSPRQGGSAEAFF
>TRBD2|TRBJ2-5|TRBV7-3
CASSPAGGLETQYF
>.|TRBJ2-3|TRBV7-2
CASSRRDIITDTQYF
>.|TRBJ1-1|TRBV5-1
CASSLQGPNTEAFF
>TRBD2|TRBJ2-5|TRBV11-2
CASSLGSAGEETQYF
>.|TRBJ2-2|TRBV7-9
CASSGIRGDTGELFF
>TRBD2|TRBJ2-1|TRBV7-8
CASSRSGGSYNEQFF
>.|TRBJ2-1|TRBV27
CASSEPGTYWGEQFF
>.|TRBJ1-1|TRBV18
CASSPTINTEAFF
>TRBD2|TRBJ2-1|TRBV27
CASSSPGLAGVRDEQFF
>TRBD1|TRBJ1-4|TRBV28
CASRTGEEKLFF
>.|TRBJ1-2|TRBV7-2
CASSPVTSSNYGYTF
>.|TRBJ1-2|TRBV19
CASSWGDTYYTF
>TRBD2|TRBJ2-3|TRBV13
CASSLGPGGAADTQYF
>TRBD1|TRBJ1-6|TRBV4-1
CASSQLKTPGRQGYNSPLHF